The following is a T cell receptor beta chain sequence with its context. Its frequency places this clonotype as medium-sized (0.01 to 0.1%); no count is recorded. It has no known antigen specificity. The CDR3, from cysteine to phenylalanine, totals 15 residues. There is no recorded DNA. The germline V gene yields MNHNS for CDR1 and SASEGT for CDR2. Each sample's TRB amplification started from roughly 270 ng of peripheral blood genomic DNA, which corresponds to approximately 36,000 genome equivalents. TRB rearrangements were amplified by multiplex PCR following a touch-down protocol, with the TRB-A and TRB-B primer pools mixed in one tube. Two consecutive PCR reactions with Phusion HS II polymerase added Illumina adapters and sample indices to the amplicons. The amplicons were gel-purified using the NucleoSpin Gel and PCR Clean-up kit, after which quantification was performed by Qubit and quality was checked on an Agilent 2100 Bioanalyzer. Libraries were sequenced on an Illumina MiSeq using 600-cycle, single-indexed, paired-end runs. The study's own analysis went as follows. Alignment and assembly of TRB reads were performed with MiXCR version 2.1.12 and the default MiXCR reference library. A clone was defined by each unique CDR3 nucleotide sequence, and the analysis included only productive sequences with two or more reads. Alpha-parameterized diversity profiles (alpha 0 to 5), including the Shannon (alpha 1) and Simpson (alpha 2) indices, were computed with an R script to assess repertoire diversity. Combinatorial TRB VJ usage was computed with the tcR package and compared between cohorts by principal component analysis with ade4. GLIPH clustering of TCRbeta CDR3s was carried out on cohort pairs matched by age and read depth, and cluster frequencies were compared by Wilcoxon test. TCRdb reprocessed the sequencing reads and holds a single record per CDR3 protein sequence, with no DNA. The V and J calls follow TCRdb's processing rather than the paper's. The sample table gives 2,000 or so distinct CDR3 sequences. About 29% of the sample is held by the ten biggest clonotypes.

The data derive from a study of T cell clusters in autoimmune cytopenias (dated by TCRdb to about 2019). Broadly, across the study: A median TRB sequencing depth of roughly 52,000 reads per sample was reached, and a median of around 2,000 distinct TRB clonotypes per sample was obtained. The study was designed to test whether a disease-specific immune repertoire signature usable as a blood-based biomarker is carried by autoimmune cytopenia patients. In autoimmune cytopenia patients, peripheral blood TRB and IGH repertoires were sequenced during active disease and over treatment follow-up, together with healthy, CLL and autoimmune hepatitis controls. What the authors observed across the whole study: The cluster-lack signature was not observed for secondary cytopenia versus CLL, as the signature was apparently masked by the dominant lymphoma-associated repertoire. TRB repertoire shifts, with less even repertoires observed in secondary cytopenia and CLL, were mostly attributed to lymphoma bias rather than autoimmunity. GLIPH results suggested that primary autoimmune cytopenia patients were missing physiological T cell clusters, with 50 or so clusters found only in healthy donors compared with some 15 found only in patients. The T cell clusters were defined only in silico, and the functional role of the clusters was left to be validated experimentally. Healthy donors had almost three times as many exclusive TRB clusters as active autoimmune hepatitis patients, a finding consistent with an autoimmunity-wide signature.

The rearrangement combines TRBV6-1 with TRBJ2-1; the D gene TCRdb calls, TRBD1, cannot be checked with no DNA. This clonotype was sampled from a human donor with an autoimmune cytopenia or autoimmune hepatitis (not recorded which). Input material: peripheral blood. The CDR3 loop reads CASSDPGQVKDEQFF.